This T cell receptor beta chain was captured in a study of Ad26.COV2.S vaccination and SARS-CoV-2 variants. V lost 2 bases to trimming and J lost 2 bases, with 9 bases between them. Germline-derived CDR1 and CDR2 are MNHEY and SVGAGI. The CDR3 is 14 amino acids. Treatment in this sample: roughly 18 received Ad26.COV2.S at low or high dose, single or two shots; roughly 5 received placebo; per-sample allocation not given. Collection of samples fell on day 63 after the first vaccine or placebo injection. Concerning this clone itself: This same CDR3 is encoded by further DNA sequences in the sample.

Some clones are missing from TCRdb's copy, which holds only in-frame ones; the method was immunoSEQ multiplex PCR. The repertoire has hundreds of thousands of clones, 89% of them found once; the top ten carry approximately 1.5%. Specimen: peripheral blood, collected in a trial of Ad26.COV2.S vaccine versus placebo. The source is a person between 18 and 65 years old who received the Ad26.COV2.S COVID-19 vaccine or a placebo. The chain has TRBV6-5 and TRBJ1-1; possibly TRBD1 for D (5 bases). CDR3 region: CASSYGQGNTEAFF. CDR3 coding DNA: TGTGCCAGCAGTTACGGGCAGGGAAACACTGAAGCTTTCTTT.